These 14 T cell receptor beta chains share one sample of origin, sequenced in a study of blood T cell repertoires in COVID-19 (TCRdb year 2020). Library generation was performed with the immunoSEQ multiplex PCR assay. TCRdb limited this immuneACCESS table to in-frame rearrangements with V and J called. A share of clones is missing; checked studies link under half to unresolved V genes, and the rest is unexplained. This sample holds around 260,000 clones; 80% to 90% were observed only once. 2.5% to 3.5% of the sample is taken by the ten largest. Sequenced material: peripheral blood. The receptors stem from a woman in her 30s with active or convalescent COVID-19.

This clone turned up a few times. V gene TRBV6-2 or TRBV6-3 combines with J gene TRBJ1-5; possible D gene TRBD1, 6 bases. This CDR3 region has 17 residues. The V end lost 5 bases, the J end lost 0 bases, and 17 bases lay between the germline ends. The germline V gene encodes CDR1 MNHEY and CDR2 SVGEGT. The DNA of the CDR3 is TGTGCCAGCAGTGACGCAGGGGTGGGATATAGCAATCAGCCCCAGCATTTT. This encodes CASSDAGVGYSNQPQHF.

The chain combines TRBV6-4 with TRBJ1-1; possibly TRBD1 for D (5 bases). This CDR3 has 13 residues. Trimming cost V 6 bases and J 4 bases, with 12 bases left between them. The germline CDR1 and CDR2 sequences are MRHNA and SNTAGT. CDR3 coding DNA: TGTGCCAGCAGATACTACAGGTGCACTGAAGCTTTCTTT. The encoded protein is CASRYYRCTEAFF.

This chain's CDR3 is CARSLDLRGSNTGELFF. The CDR3 DNA follows: TGTGCCAGAAGCCTTGACCTGCGGGGCTCGAACACCGGGGAGCTGTTTTTT. V gene TRBV5-3 combines with J gene TRBJ2-2, with D maybe TRBD2 (6 bases). TRBV5-3 counts as an open reading frame of uncertain function. V was clipped by 4 bases and J by 0 bases, with 16 bases between them. The CDR3 sequence is 17 residues long.

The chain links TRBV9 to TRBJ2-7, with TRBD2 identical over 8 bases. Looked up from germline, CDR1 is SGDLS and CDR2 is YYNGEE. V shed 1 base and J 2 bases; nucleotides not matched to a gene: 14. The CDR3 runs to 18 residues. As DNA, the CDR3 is TGTGCCAGCAGCGTAAATCGCGACAGCGGGGGTGCTACCTACGAGCAGTACTTC. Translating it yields CASSVNRDSGGATYEQYF. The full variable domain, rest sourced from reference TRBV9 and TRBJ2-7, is DSGVTQTPKHLITATGQRVTLRCSPRSGDLSVYWYQQSLDQGLQFLIQYYNGEERAKGNILERFSAQQFPDLHSELNLSSLELGDSALYFCASSVNRDSGGATYEQYFGPGTRLTVT.

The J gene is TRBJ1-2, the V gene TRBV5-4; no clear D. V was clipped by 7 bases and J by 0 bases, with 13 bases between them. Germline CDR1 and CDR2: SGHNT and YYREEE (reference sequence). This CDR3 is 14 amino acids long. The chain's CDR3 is CASRTVESNYGYTF. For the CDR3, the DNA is TGTGCCAGCCGTACGGTCGAGTCTAACTATGGCTACACCTTC.

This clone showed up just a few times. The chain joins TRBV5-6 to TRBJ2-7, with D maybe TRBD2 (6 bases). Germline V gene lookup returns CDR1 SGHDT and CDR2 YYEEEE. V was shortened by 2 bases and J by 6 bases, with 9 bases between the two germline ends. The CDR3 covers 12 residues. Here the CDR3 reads CASSFTEGEQYF. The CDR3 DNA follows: TGTGCCAGCAGCTTCACGGAGGGCGAGCAGTACTTC.

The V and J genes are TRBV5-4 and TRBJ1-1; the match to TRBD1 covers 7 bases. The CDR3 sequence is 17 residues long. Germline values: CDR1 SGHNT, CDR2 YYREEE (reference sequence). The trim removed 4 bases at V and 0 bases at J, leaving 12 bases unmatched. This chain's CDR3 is CASSRGGPSAMNTEAFF. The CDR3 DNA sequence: TGTGCCAGCAGCCGAGGGGGCCCCAGTGCCATGAACACTGAAGCTTTCTTT.

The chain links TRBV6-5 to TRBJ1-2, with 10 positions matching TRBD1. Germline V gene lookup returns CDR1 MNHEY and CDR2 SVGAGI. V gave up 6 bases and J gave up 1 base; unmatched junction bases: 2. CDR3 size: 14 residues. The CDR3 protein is CASRGQGNNYGYTF. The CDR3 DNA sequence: TGTGCCAGCAGGGGACAGGGGAATAACTATGGCTACACCTTC.

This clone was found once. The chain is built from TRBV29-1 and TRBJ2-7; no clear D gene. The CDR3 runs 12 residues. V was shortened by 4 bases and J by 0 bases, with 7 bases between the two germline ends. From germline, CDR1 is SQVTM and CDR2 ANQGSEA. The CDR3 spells CSVVGNSYEQYF. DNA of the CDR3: TGCAGCGTTGTGGGCAACTCCTACGAGCAGTACTTC.

CDR3 nucleotide sequence: TGTGCCAGCAGTCGCGGGGGGGCCACAGAGACCCAGTACTTC. It codes for CASSRGGATETQYF. The chain couples TRBV11-2 to TRBJ2-5, with 9 positions matching TRBD2. The CDR3 sequence is 14 residues long. Germline CDR1 and CDR2: SGHAT and FQNNGV. The V segment lost 6 bases and the J segment 4 bases; nucleotides outside the gene matches: 6.

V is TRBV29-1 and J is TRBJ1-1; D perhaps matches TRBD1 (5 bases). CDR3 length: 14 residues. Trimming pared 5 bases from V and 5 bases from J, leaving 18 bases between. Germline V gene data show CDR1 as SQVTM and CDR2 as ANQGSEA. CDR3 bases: TGCAGCGTTTCGTCGAGCAGGGTATGGACTGAAGCTTTCTTT. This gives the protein CSVSSSRVWTEAFF.

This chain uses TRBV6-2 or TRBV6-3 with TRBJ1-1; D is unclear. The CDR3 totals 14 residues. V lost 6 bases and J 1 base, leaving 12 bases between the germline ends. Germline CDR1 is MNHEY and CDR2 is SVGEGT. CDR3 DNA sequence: TGTGCCAGCAGCCACCTAAGTAGGAACACTGAAGCTTTCTTT. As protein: CASSHLSRNTEAFF.

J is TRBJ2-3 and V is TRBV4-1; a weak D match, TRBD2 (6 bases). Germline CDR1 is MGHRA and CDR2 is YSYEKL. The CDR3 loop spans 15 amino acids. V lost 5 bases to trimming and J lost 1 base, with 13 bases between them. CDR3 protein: CASSKWGVGTDTQYF. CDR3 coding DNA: TGCGCCAGCAGCAAGTGGGGGGTCGGCACAGATACGCAGTATTTT.

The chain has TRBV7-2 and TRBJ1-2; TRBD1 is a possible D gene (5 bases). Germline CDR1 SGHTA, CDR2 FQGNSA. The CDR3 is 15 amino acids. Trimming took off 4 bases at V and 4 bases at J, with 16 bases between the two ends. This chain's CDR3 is CASSSRLRAPYGYTF. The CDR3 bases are TGTGCCAGCAGCTCCCGCCTCAGGGCCCCCTATGGCTACACCTTC.